The 21 T cell receptor beta chains below were found in one sample sequenced in a study of tumor-infiltrating lymphocytes in primary liver carcinoma. Alongside blood RNA obtained from unsorted whole blood, germline DNA was also extracted. Reverse transcription of around 0.45 ug total RNA with a constant-region primer produced TCR beta cDNA. Generation of the TCR beta libraries relied on three nested multiplex PCR rounds using slightly modified ARM-PCR. The opening two PCR rounds, ten to eleven cycles each, paired TRBV1-TRBV30 forward primers with a C-beta reverse primer. TCRdb called the multiplex PCR reads again in MiXCR, with one record for every CDR3 protein. The sample holds approximately 310,000 distinct CDR3 sequences, over 55% seen once. Sequenced material: peripheral blood. The receptors derive from a man aged 40-49 years with primary liver carcinoma and hepatitis B virus infection.

V is TRBV12-3 or TRBV12-4 and J is TRBJ2-7; D is possibly TRBD1 (6 bases). V lost 2 bases to trimming and J lost 1 base, with 12 bases between them. The length of the CDR3 is 15 residues. CDR3 coding DNA: TGTGCCAGCAGTTTAACGGGACACTTGTCCTACGAGCAGTACTTC. This encodes CASSLTGHLSYEQYF.

Remarks on this clonotype: At one end, the junction sequence differs from germline, possibly due to a read error. This chain joins TRBV29-1 and TRBJ2-7, with D maybe TRBD1 (6 bases). Germline-derived CDR1 and CDR2 are SQVTM and ANQGSEA. This CDR3 spans 11 amino acids. CDR3 sequence: CSAEGGHEQYF. As DNA, the CDR3 is TGCAGCGCTGAAGGGGGTCATGAGCAGTACTTT.

A remark on this clonotype: Since a much larger clone is just one base distant, this may be a read error. The chain is built from TRBV10-3 and TRBJ2-1; no firm D call. CDR1 and CDR2 (germline): ENHRY, SYGVKD. This CDR3 spans 15 amino acids. DNA for the CDR3: TGTGCCATCGGTGAGATCACAGCGCCCAACAATGAGCAGTTCTTC. Amino acids: CAIGEITAPNNEQFF.

In regard to this clonotype: One base away lies a much larger clone, so this may be a sequencing read error. V is TRBV6-6 and J is TRBJ1-3; D is possibly TRBD1 (6 bases). Looked up from germline, CDR1 is MNHNY and CDR2 is SVGAGI (reference sequence). The CDR3 length is 16 residues. In DNA form, the CDR3 reads TGTGCCTGCAGTTATCTACAGGGCGTTTCTAGAAACACCATATATTTT. The encoded protein is CACSYLQGVSRNTIYF.

Concerning this clonotype itself: Possible read error: a much larger clone is one base away. V gene TRBV5-5 combines with J gene TRBJ1-6; D is perhaps TRBD1 (5 bases). The germline V and J ends were trimmed by 6 bases and 6 bases, with 10 bases remaining between them. The germline V gene has CDR1 SGHKS and CDR2 YYEKEE (reference sequence). The CDR3 consists of 13 residues. The CDR3 DNA follows: TGTGCCAGCAACTCCGACAGTAATTCACCCCTCCACTTT. Amino acid sequence: CASNSDSNSPLHF.

For this clonotype: A clone one base away is much larger, so this may be a read error. The V call is TRBV6-5, the J call TRBJ2-7; D is possibly TRBD1 (5 bases). V lost 6 bases, J lost 6 bases, and 15 bases lay in between. Per the germline V gene, CDR1 is MNHEY and CDR2 is SVGAGI. This CDR3 region has 13 residues. CDR3 sequence: CASRRTWGGEQYF. The CDR3, as DNA: TGTGCCAGCAGGCGGACATGGGGCGGCGAGCAGTACTTC.

With respect to this clonotype: Germline is not matched at one junction end, which may reflect a read error. The chain links TRBV6-2 or TRBV6-3 to TRBJ2-1; no definite D call. CDR3 length: 13 amino acids. Germline values: CDR1 MNHEY, CDR2 SVGEGT. The CDR3 sequence: CASSYQLGNGQFF. The CDR3 DNA reads as TGTGCCAGCAGTTACCAGCTGGGCAATGGGCAGTTCTTC.

For this clonotype: This sequence may be a read error, since a much larger clone differs from it by one base. The rearrangement uses TRBV6-5 and TRBJ2-1; perhaps TRBD2 as D (5 bases). V was clipped by 4 bases and J by 11 bases, with 15 bases between them. The germline V gene encodes CDR1 MNHEY and CDR2 SVGAGI. The CDR3 has 13 residues. CDR3 residues: CASSSRGPNKQFF. In DNA, the CDR3 is TGTGCCAGCAGTTCTCGAGGGCCGAATAAGCAGTTCTTC.

Concerning this clonotype itself: At one end, the junction sequence differs from germline, possibly due to a read error. The chain employs TRBV6-6 and TRBJ2-1; D perhaps matches TRBD1 (6 bases). This CDR3 region has 15 residues. Germline CDR1 is MNHNY and CDR2 is SVGAGI (reference sequence). CDR3 protein: CAISESRDIYSEQFF. CDR3 bases: TGTGCCATCAGTGAGTCTCGGGACATATACAGTGAGCAGTTCTTC.

This clonotype was recorded once. The junction does not match germline at one end; this may be a read error. The chain links TRBV29-1 to TRBJ2-1; TRBD2 matches at 12 bases. The CDR3 has 13 residues. Germline V lookup: CDR1 SQVTM, CDR2 ANQGSEA. This CDR3 reads CSGGTSGFNEHLF. CDR3 in DNA: TGCAGCGGGGGGACTAGCGGGTTCAATGAGCACTTGTTC.

The chain employs TRBV6-2 or TRBV6-3 and TRBJ2-2; no clear D. Germline loops: CDR1 MNHEY, CDR2 SVGEGT. Trimming shortened V by 6 bases and J by 5 bases, and 7 bases separated the two germline ends. This CDR3 is 12 amino acids long. CDR3 sequence reads: CASRPTTGELFF. CDR3 in DNA: TGTGCCAGCAGACCAACTACCGGGGAGCTGTTTTTT.

Details on this clonotype: A much larger clone differs by one base, so this may be a read error. V is TRBV4-3 and J is TRBJ2-7; maybe TRBD2 (5 bases). V was clipped by 0 bases and J by 5 bases, with 20 bases between them. Germline assignment: CDR1 LGHNA and CDR2 YSLEER. This CDR3 region has 17 residues. The CDR3, as DNA: TGCGCCAGCAGCCAAGATGGGGAGATGGGCGGCTGGGACGAGCAGTACTTC. It codes for CASSQDGEMGGWDEQYF.

This clonotype was seen a handful of times. The rearrangement joins TRBV7-9 to TRBJ1-1; D is uncertain. The CDR3 contains 13 residues. Germline V CDR1 and CDR2: SEHNR, FQNEAQ (reference sequence). V was pared by 5 bases and J by 7 bases, with 14 bases between. The CDR3 DNA follows: TGTGCCAGCAGCCCTAGACCGGACGGTGAAGCTTTCTTT. This sequence encodes CASSPRPDGEAFF. The full variable domain, with the rest looked up from reference TRBV7-9 and TRBJ1-1, is DTGVSQNPRHKITKRGQNVTFRCDPISEHNRLYWYRQTLGQGPEFLTYFQNEAQLEKSRLLSDRFSAERPKGSFSTLEIQRTEQGDSAMYLCASSPRPDGEAFFGQGTRLTVV.

Remarks on this clonotype: This clone may be a read error of a much larger clone one base away. V usage is TRBV6-5 and J usage is TRBJ2-2; weak D call: TRBD2 (5 bases). Germline values: CDR1 MNHEY, CDR2 SVGAGI. Trimming removed 5 bases from V and 4 bases from J, with 14 bases in between. The CDR3 is made up of 15 amino acids. The CDR3 DNA is TGTGCCAGCAGTCACCAGAGAGGGATCACCGGGGAGCTGTTTTTT. This sequence encodes CASSHQRGITGELFF.

The chain uses TRBV6-1 and TRBJ2-7; D is undetermined. CDR1 and CDR2 (germline): MNHNS, SASEGT. Trimming took 4 bases from V and 2 from J, leaving 6 bases between them. This CDR3 is built from 12 residues. The CDR3 DNA sequence: TGTGCCAGCAGTGTCTCAACCTACGAGCAGTACTTC. Its protein is CASSVSTYEQYF.

This clonotype was recorded at least ten times. This rearrangement joins TRBV5-4 to TRBJ2-3; no firm D call. CDR1 is SGHNT, CDR2 YYREEE, per germline (reference sequence). V was trimmed by 5 bases and J by 2 bases, leaving 12 bases between them. The CDR3 consists of 14 residues. The CDR3 sequence: CASRRAELTDTQYF. CDR3 nucleotides: TGTGCCAGCAGACGGGCGGAGCTCACAGATACGCAGTATTTT.

The V and J genes are TRBV6-7 and TRBJ2-1; TRBD2 agrees at 11 bases. TRBV6-7 is given ORF status, its function remaining uncertain. V trimming: 4 bases; J trimming: 10 bases; junction bases outside the gene matches: 12. The CDR3 has 16 residues. The DNA for the CDR3 is TGTGCCAGCAGTTCCCTTTTAGCGGGAGGGTACATCGAGCAGTTCTTC. Protein: CASSSLLAGGYIEQFF.

Comments on this clonotype: A much bigger clone sits one base away, suggesting this may be a read error. J is TRBJ2-1 and V is TRBV5-4; 7 bases match TRBD2. V lost 4 bases to trimming and J lost 6 bases; unmatched junction nucleotides: 7. CDR1 and CDR2 (germline): SGHNT, YYREEE (reference sequence). The CDR3 is 14 residues long. CDR3 nucleotides: TGTGCCAGCAGCGGCCGGGACTACCGCAATGAGCAGTTCTTC. It codes for CASSGRDYRNEQFF.

At least ten counts were recorded for this clonotype. The gene calls are TRBV29-1 and TRBJ2-7; a weak D match, TRBD2 (5 bases). This CDR3 has 15 residues. The V and J ends lost 4 bases and 2 bases respectively, with 18 bases between them. CDR1 is SQVTM and CDR2 is ANQGSEA in the germline V gene. CDR3 protein: CSVAAGKKTPYEQYF. Here the CDR3 DNA reads TGCAGCGTTGCCGCCGGGAAAAAAACTCCCTACGAGCAGTACTTC.

This clonotype appeared many times. The rearrangement links TRBV4-3 to TRBJ1-2; D may be TRBD1 (5 bases). Trimming removed 0 bases at V and 3 bases at J, with 11 bases between. The CDR3 is 15 amino acids. CDR1 and CDR2 (germline): LGHNA, YSLEER. The CDR3 DNA is TGCGCCAGCAGCCAAGATTTCGGCAGGGACTATGGCTACACCTTC. This gives the protein CASSQDFGRDYGYTF.

To note about this clonotype: One end of the junction does not line up with germline, which may come from a read error. V gene TRBV10-3 combines with J gene TRBJ2-1; 8 nucleotides agree with TRBD2. The CDR3 has 15 amino acids. Germline lookup yields CDR1 ENHRY and CDR2 SYGVKD. This chain's CDR3 is CAIRSGRASYNGQFF. Here the CDR3 DNA reads TGTGCCATCAGGAGCGGGAGAGCCTCTTACAATGGGCAGTTCTTC.